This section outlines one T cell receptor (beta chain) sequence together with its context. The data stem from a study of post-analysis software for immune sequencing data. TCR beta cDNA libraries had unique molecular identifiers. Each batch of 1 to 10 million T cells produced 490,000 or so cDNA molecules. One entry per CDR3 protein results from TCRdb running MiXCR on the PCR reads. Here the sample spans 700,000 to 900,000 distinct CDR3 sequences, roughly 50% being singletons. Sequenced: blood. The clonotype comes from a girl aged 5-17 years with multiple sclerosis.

The CDR3 sequence is CASSVAGGSNYGYTF. The CDR3 bases are TGTGCCAGCAGCGTAGCAGGAGGATCGAACTATGGCTACACCTTC. This rearrangement joins TRBV9 to TRBJ1-2, with D hard to call. Between the trimmed V and J ends, which lost 0 bases and 2 bases, there was a span of 11 bases. The CDR3 contains 15 residues. Germline CDR1 is SGDLS and CDR2 is YYNGEE.